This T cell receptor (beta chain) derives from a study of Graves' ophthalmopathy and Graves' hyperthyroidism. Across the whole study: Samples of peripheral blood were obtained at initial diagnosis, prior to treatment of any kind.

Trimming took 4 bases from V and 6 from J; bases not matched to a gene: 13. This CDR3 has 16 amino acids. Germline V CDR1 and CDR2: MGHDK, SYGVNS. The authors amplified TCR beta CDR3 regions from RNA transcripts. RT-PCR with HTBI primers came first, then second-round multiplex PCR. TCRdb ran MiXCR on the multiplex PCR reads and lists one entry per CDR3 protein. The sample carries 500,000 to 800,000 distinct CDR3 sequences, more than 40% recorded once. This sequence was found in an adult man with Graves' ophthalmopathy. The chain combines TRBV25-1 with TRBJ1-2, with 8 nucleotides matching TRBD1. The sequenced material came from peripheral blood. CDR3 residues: CASSAPRTGSAHGYTF. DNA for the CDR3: TGTGCCAGCAGTGCCCCCCGGACAGGGTCGGCACATGGCTACACCTTC.